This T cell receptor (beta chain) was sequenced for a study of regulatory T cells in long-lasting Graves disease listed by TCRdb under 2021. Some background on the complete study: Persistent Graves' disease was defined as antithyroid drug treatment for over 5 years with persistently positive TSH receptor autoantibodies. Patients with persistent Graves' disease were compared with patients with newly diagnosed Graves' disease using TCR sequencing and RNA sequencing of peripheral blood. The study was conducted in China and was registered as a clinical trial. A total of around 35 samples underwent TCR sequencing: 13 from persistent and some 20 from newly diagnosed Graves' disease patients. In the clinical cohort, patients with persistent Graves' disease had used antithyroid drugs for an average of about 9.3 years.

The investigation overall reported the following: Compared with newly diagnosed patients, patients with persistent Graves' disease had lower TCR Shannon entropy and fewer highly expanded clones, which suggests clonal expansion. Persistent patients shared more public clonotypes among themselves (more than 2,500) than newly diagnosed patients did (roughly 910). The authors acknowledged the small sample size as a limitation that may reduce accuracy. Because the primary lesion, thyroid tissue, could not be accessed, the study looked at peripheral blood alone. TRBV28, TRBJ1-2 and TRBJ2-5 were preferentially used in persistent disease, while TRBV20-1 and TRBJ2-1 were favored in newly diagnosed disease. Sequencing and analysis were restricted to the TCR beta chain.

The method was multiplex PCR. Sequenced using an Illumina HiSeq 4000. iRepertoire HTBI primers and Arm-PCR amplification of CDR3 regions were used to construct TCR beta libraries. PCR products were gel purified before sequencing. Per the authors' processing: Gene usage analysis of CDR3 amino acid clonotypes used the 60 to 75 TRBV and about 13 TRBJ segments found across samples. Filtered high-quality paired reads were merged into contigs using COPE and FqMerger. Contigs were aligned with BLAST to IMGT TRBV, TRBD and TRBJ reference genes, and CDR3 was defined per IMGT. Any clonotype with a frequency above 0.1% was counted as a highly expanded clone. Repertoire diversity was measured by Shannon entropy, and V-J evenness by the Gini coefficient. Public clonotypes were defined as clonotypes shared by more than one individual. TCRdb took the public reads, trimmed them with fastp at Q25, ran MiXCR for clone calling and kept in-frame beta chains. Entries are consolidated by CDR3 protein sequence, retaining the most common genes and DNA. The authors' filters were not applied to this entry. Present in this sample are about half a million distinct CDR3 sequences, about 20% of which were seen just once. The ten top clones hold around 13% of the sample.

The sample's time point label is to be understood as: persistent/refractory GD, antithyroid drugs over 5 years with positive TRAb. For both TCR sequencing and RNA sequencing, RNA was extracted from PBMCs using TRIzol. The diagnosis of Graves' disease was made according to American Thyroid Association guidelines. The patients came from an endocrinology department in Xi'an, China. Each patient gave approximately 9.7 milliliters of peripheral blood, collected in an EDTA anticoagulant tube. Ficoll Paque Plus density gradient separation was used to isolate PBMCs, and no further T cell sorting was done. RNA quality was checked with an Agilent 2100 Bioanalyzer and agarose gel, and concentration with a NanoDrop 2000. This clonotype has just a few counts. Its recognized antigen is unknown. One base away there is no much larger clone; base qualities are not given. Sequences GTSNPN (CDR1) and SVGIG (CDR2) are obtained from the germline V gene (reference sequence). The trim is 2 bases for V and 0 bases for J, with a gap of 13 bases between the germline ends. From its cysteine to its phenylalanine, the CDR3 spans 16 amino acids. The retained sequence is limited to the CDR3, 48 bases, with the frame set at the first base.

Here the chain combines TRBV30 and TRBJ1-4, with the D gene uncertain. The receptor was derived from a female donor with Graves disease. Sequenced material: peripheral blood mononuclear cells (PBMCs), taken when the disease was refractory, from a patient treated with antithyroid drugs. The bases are TGTGCCTGGAGTAGGGCTAGGGCCTCAACTAATGAAAAACTGTTTTTT. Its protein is CAWSRARASTNEKLFF.